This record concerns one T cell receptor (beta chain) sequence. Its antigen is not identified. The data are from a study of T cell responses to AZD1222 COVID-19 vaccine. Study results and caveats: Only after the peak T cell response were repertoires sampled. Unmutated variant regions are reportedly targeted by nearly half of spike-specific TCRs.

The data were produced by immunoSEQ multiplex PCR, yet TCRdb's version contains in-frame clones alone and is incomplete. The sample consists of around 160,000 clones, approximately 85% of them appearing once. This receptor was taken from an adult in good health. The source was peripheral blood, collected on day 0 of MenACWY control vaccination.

CDR3 amino acids: CASSQWRETQYF. Here the CDR3 DNA reads TGTGCCAGCAGCCAATGGAGAGAGACCCAGTACTTC. V is TRBV28 and J is TRBJ2-5; unclear D gene. The CDR3 length is 12 residues. The V gene's germline CDR1 is MDHEN and CDR2 SYDVKM. The V gene lost 6 bases and the J gene lost 4 bases, with 9 bases spanning the gap.